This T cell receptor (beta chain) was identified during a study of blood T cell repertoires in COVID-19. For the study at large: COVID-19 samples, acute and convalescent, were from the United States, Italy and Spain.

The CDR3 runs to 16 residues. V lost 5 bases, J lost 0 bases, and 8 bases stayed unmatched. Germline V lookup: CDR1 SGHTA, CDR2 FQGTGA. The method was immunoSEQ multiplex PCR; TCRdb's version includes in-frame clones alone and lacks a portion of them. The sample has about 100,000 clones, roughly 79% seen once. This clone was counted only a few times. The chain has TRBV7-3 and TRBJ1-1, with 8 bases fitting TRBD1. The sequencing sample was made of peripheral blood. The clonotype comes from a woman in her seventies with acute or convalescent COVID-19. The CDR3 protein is CASSPQGQALNTEAFF. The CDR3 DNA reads TGTGCCAGCAGCCCCCAGGGACAGGCCTTGAACACTGAAGCTTTCTTT.